The next 3 T cell receptor beta chains were all read from a single sample in a study of CD8 T cells in ankylosing spondylitis (dated by TCRdb to the late 2010s). Library creation used 5' RACE. Sequencing relied on an Illumina HiSeq 2500. Clones were called with MiXCR by TCRdb after fastp trimmed the public reads at Q25, and only in-frame beta chains were retained. Merged by CDR3 protein, the rows form single entries marked with the most common genes and DNA. This sample comprises hundreds of thousands of distinct CDR3 sequences, more than 9% of them detected only once. The ten largest make up under 25% of the sample. The sequenced material came from blood, either unsorted or a sorted T cell fraction (not recorded which). The source of these receptors is a male donor with ankylosing spondylitis or in good health (not recorded which).

This sequence joins TRBV5-6 and TRBJ2-5; 11 bases align to TRBD2. V dropped 4 bases and J dropped 5; count of bases not matched to a gene: 7. The CDR3 has 15 amino acids. The germline CDR1 and CDR2 sequences are SGHDT and YYEEEE. The CDR3 region is CASSHGRLAGETQYF. The CDR3 region has the DNA TGTGCCAGCAGCCACGGGAGACTAGCGGGGGAGACCCAGTACTTC.

The sample holds many counts of this clonotype. This sequence joins TRBV10-3 and TRBJ2-1; 12 nucleotides align to TRBD2. The CDR3 is made up of 16 amino acids. Losses at the gene ends were 0 bases for V and 7 bases for J; bases not matched to a gene: 4. Germline V gene sequence: CDR1 ENHRY, CDR2 SYGVKD. CDR3 in amino acids: CAISESLAGGPNEQFF. The CDR3 DNA reads TGTGCCATCAGTGAGTCGCTAGCGGGGGGGCCAAATGAGCAGTTCTTC.

This chain links TRBV20-1 with TRBJ2-3; perhaps TRBD2 as D (7 bases). Trimming left V 4 bases short and J 2 bases short, with 16 bases between. Per germline, CDR1 DFQATT and CDR2 SNEGSKA (reference sequence). This CDR3 contains 15 residues. The CDR3 DNA is TGCAGTGCTACAGAATACGGGGGGCCCACAGATACGCAGTATTTT. This translates into CSATEYGGPTDTQYF.